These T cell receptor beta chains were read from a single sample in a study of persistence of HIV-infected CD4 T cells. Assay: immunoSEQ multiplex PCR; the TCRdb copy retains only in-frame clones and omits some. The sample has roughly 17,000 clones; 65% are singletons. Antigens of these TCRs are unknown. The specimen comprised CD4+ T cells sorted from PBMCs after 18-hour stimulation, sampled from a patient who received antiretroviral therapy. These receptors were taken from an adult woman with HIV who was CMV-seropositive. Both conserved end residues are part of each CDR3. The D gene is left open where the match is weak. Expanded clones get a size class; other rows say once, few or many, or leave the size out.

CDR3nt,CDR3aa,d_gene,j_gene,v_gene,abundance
TGTGCCTGGACTGCACACATGAACACTGAAGCTTTCTTT,CAWTAHMNTEAFF,.,TRBJ1-1,TRBV30,.
TGCAGCGTGACTTTTGGACAGCACTATGGCTACACCTTC,CSVTFGQHYGYTF,.,TRBJ1-2,TRBV29-1,.
TGTGCCAGCAGCACATCCCCGGGGGGGCTCAATAATTCACCCCTCCACTTT,CASSTSPGGLNNSPLHF,.,TRBJ1-6,TRBV9,.
TGTGCCAGTGGCAGGGGGTCAACTAATGAAAAACTGTTTTTT,CASGRGSTNEKLFF,TRBD1,TRBJ1-4,TRBV19,.
TGTGCCAGTAGTATAGGGGGCAGTGGCTACACCTTC,CASSIGGSGYTF,.,TRBJ1-2,TRBV19,.
TGCGCCAGCAGCCGGGAGGCGGGGCAGGGTGAAAAACTGTTTTTT,CASSREAGQGEKLFF,.,TRBJ1-4,TRBV5-1,.
TGTGCCAGCAGCTTATCAGGGGACAATCAGCCCCAGCATTTT,CASSLSGDNQPQHF,.,TRBJ1-5,TRBV7-9,.
TGTGCCAGCTCAGCTACAGGGGAAGCACCCCTCCACTTT,CASSATGEAPLHF,TRBD1,TRBJ1-6,TRBV18,few
TGTGCCAGCAGTTTCCAAGAGACCCAGTACTTC,CASSFQETQYF,.,TRBJ2-5,TRBV5-4,medium-sized
TGTGCCAGCAGTTCCCTAGACGAGGTTTCACCCCTCCACTTT,CASSSLDEVSPLHF,.,TRBJ1-6,TRBV6-5,.
TGTGCCACAAGCTCCTATAATTCACCCCTCCACTTT,CATSSYNSPLHF,.,TRBJ1-6,TRBV19,once
TGTGCCAGCAGCTCCACCGGGACAACCGATTATGGCTACACCTTC,CASSSTGTTDYGYTF,.,TRBJ1-2,TRBV11-1,.
TGTGCCAGCAGCCGAGGAACTAGCGGGGGGCCAGAGACCCAGTACTTC,CASSRGTSGGPETQYF,TRBD2,TRBJ2-5,TRBV2,.
TGTGCCAGCAGTGAATCTATCAACAGGAGGGGCTACACCTTC,CASSESINRRGYTF,.,TRBJ1-2,TRBV6-1,medium-sized
TGTGCCGCCTCCGGGGGCGGGGGAAGGACAGATACGCAGTATTTT,CAASGGGGRTDTQYF,.,TRBJ2-3,TRBV5-6,.
TGTGCCAGCAGCTTAGAAAGGACAGGTGCCCAAGAGACCCAGTACTTC,CASSLERTGAQETQYF,TRBD1,TRBJ2-5,TRBV7-9,.